This TCR beta chain was captured in a study of shared clonotypes between healthy human individuals. On the study more broadly: Donors, aged 18 to 49, were a couple of women and a few men. Study-wide results and caveats: Incomplete sequencing of sorted subsets was indicated by rarefaction despite large depth. The authors sampled blood alone, and tissue repertoires likely differ.

This CDR3 region has 13 residues. Germline CDR1 and CDR2: SGHNT and YYREEE (reference sequence). The germline V and J ends were trimmed by 5 bases and 2 bases, with 10 bases remaining between them. Only in-frame clones appear in the TCRdb table, and some are missing; sequencing was by immunoSEQ multiplex PCR. The table lists approximately 1,500,000 clones, approximately 97% of them singletons. As concerns this clone: Antigen: not known.

From CD4+ cells came CD45RA+ naive and CD45RA-negative memory subsets. V usage is TRBV5-4 and J usage is TRBJ2-5; D unclear. This clonotype originated in a man aged 25 to 45 in good health. The sequenced sample was naive CD4+ T cells sorted from blood. Subset here: CD45RA+ positively selected. This chain's CDR3 is CASRLELQETQYF. CDR3 nucleotide sequence: TGTGCCAGCAGATTAGAGTTACAAGAGACCCAGTACTTC.